This TCR beta chain comes out of a study of blood T cell repertoires in COVID-19. Background on the study: PBMCs, B-cell-depleted T cells, or T cells were the source of the cDNA or gDNA that made up the material.

The data were produced by immunoSEQ multiplex PCR, yet TCRdb's version contains in-frame clones alone and is incomplete. The table records 90,000 to 140,000 clones, roughly 79% of them present only once. In germline, CDR1 is MNHEY, CDR2 SVGAGI. The CDR3 totals 14 residues. V gave up 0 bases and J gave up 5 bases, with 8 bases separating them. This chain joins TRBV6-5 and TRBJ1-5; the D is unclear. The sample consisted of peripheral blood. The TCR originated in a man older than 75 with acute or convalescent COVID-19. The CDR3 protein is CASSYSMRDQPQHF. For the CDR3, the DNA is TGTGCCAGCAGTTACTCAATGCGCGATCAGCCCCAGCATTTT.